This TCR beta chain was captured by sequencing in a study of control samples from healthy donors and cancer patients. Clones were read by immunoSEQ multiplex PCR, and TCRdb kept only the in-frame ones, dropping some. The sample has about 99,000 clones; 75% to 90% are singletons. The TCR was taken from a man in his sixties with lung cancer. The sample taken for sequencing was PBMCs.

CDR3 sequence: CASSSGTGREKLFF. The CDR3, as DNA: TGTGCCAGCAGCTCCGGGACAGGGCGCGAAAAACTGTTTTTT. The chain employs TRBV6-5 and TRBJ1-4; 9 bases align to TRBD1. This CDR3 contains 14 residues. Per germline, CDR1 MNHEY and CDR2 SVGAGI. V shed 6 bases, J shed 8 bases, and the junction held 7 bases outside the gene matches.